The 25 T cell receptor beta chains in this list originate from one sample, sequenced in a study of cytomegalovirus exposure and HLA in healthy donors. PCR involved 60 Vbeta and 13 Jbeta primers. Here immunoSEQ multiplex PCR was the method, and the copy in TCRdb shows in-frame clones only, minus some. Among 190,000 or so clones listed, 75% to 90% were seen once. Source material: PBMCs. The receptors here all came from a woman between 50 and 59 years old in good health and CMV-seropositive.

In DNA, the CDR3 is TGTGCCAGCAGCCTAGGAGGAAGCACAGATACGCAGTATTTT. Translation: CASSLGGSTDTQYF. The chain is built from TRBV6-1 and TRBJ2-3; TRBD2 might be the D (5 bases). CDR3 length: 14 amino acids. Germline CDR1 MNHNS, CDR2 SASEGT. Trimming stripped 6 bases from V and 0 bases from J, with 10 bases between.

The chain recombines TRBV28 with TRBJ1-2; 8 bases agree with TRBD1. The length of the CDR3 is 14 residues. Germline lookup yields CDR1 MDHEN and CDR2 SYDVKM. V lost 6 bases and J lost 6; bases outside the gene matches: 9. DNA for the CDR3: TGTGCCAGCAGCCGACAGGGGAGTGGCAATGGCTACACCTTC. This translates into CASSRQGSGNGYTF.

The genes are TRBV5-4 and TRBJ1-2; no reliable D call. The V gene lost 3 bases and the J gene lost 5 bases, with 8 bases spanning the gap. Germline CDR1 is SGHNT and CDR2 is YYREEE (reference sequence). The CDR3 length is 12 residues. CDR3 nucleotide sequence: TGTGCCAGCAGCTCAGACAAGTATGGCTACACCTTC. Amino acids: CASSSDKYGYTF.

This chain connects TRBV6-1 to TRBJ2-7; a weak D match, TRBD1 (6 bases). V gave up 1 base and J gave up 7 bases, with 17 bases separating them. Germline assignment: CDR1 MNHNS and CDR2 SASEGT. The CDR3 is 15 residues long. CDR3 sequence (DNA): TGTGCCAGCAGTGAAGTAGGCAGGGGAGTAGGGGAGCAGTACTTC. Translation gives CASSEVGRGVGEQYF.

The chain is built from TRBV6-1 and TRBJ2-7, with 9 bases matching TRBD2. This CDR3 contains 13 residues. V lost 6 bases and J lost 2; bases outside the gene matches: 2. Germline V CDR1 and CDR2: MNHNS, SASEGT. The CDR3 region is CASRLAGTYEQYF. CDR3 DNA: TGTGCCAGCAGGCTAGCGGGAACCTACGAGCAGTACTTC.

The rearrangement links TRBV6-1 to TRBJ2-1, with D possibly TRBD1 on 5 matching bases. The CDR3 totals 15 residues. Germline CDR1 MNHNS, CDR2 SASEGT. V lost 1 base and J lost 3, with 10 bases in between. The CDR3 is CASSEGQGYYNEQFF. CDR3 DNA sequence: TGTGCCAGCAGTGAAGGTCAGGGCTACTACAATGAGCAGTTCTTC.

This chain connects TRBV27 to TRBJ1-1; no clear D gene. Germline V gene data show CDR1 as MNHEY and CDR2 as SMNVEV (reference sequence). The CDR3 runs to 16 residues. V gave up 3 bases and J gave up 4 bases, with 18 bases separating them. CDR3 coding DNA: TGTGCCAGCAGTTTTGACGTTCTGGGAGCGGGCACTGAAGCTTTCTTT. It is translated as CASSFDVLGAGTEAFF.

This chain links TRBV20-1 with TRBJ1-1; maybe TRBD1 (5 bases). The V and J ends lost 6 bases and 3 bases respectively, with 8 bases between them. This CDR3 comprises 11 residues. Germline V gene sequence: CDR1 DFQATT, CDR2 SNEGSKA (reference sequence). CDR3 in amino acids: CSAGADTEAFF. The CDR3 DNA is TGCAGTGCAGGGGCCGACACTGAAGCTTTCTTT.

This clone has more than one count but fewer than ten. This chain links TRBV10-2 with TRBJ2-6; D not resolved. This CDR3 spans 16 amino acids. Germline CDR1 WSHSY, CDR2 SAAADI. Trimming cost V 3 bases and J 0 bases, with 9 bases left between them. CDR3 bases: TGCGCCAGCAGTGACCGAAGAGCCTCTGGGGCCAACGTCCTGACTTTC. Its protein is CASSDRRASGANVLTF.

The chain has TRBV5-5 and TRBJ1-1; the match to TRBD1 covers 7 bases. Trimming at V came to 5 bases and at J to 0 bases, leaving 4 bases not matched to a gene. The CDR3 loop spans 14 amino acids. Germline loops: CDR1 SGHKS, CDR2 YYEKEE (reference sequence). CDR3 nucleotide sequence: TGTGCCAGCAGTAGGGGGCGGATGAACACTGAAGCTTTCTTT. Protein: CASSRGRMNTEAFF.

V and J are TRBV9 and TRBJ2-1; unclear D gene. Germline V gene lookup returns CDR1 SGDLS and CDR2 YYNGEE. Trimming left V 0 bases short and J 2 bases short, with 15 bases between. The CDR3 runs to 17 residues. The CDR3 DNA sequence: TGTGCCAGCAGCGTAGGTAGCTCCCTGGCCCCCTACAATGAGCAGTTCTTC. Its translation is CASSVGSSLAPYNEQFF.

The chain uses TRBV6-1 and TRBJ2-7; unclear D gene. CDR1 and CDR2 from the germline V gene are MNHNS and SASEGT. CDR3 length: 13 amino acids. V shed 7 bases and J shed 2 bases, with 12 bases lying between them. CDR3 amino acids: CASTWADPYEQYF. The CDR3 bases are TGTGCCAGCACCTGGGCCGACCCCTACGAGCAGTACTTC.

This clone was seen ten or more times. V is TRBV6-1 and J is TRBJ2-7; TRBD2 matches 9 bases. The J segment lost 3 bases and the V segment lost 1 base, leaving 4 bases of the junction unmatched. Germline loops: CDR1 MNHNS, CDR2 SASEGT. The CDR3 sequence is 15 residues long. The CDR3 nucleotides read TGTGCCAGCAGTGAAGGTAGCGGGGGAGGCTACGAGCAGTACTTC. Its protein is CASSEGSGGGYEQYF.

This clone was observed a few times. DNA of the CDR3: TGCGCCAGCAGCTTGGGGGGGACTAGCGGGGGAGAGCAGTTCTTC. Protein product: CASSLGGTSGGEQFF. The genes are TRBV5-1 and TRBJ2-1; 14 bases line up with TRBD2. The V segment lost 0 bases and the J segment 10 bases; nucleotides outside the gene matches: 3. The CDR3 contains 15 residues. Germline V lookup: CDR1 SGHRS, CDR2 YFSETQ. Complete variable domain (other parts from reference TRBV5-1 and TRBJ2-1): KAGVTQTPRYLIKTRGQQVTLSCSPISGHRSVSWYQQTPGQGLQFLFEYFSETQRNKGNFPGRFSGRQFSNSRSEMNVSTLELGDSALYLCASSLGGTSGGEQFFGPGTRLTVL.

J is TRBJ2-3 and V is TRBV5-1; 7 bases are a match to TRBD2. In germline, CDR1 is SGHRS, CDR2 YFSETQ. V shed 7 bases and J 2 bases; nucleotides not matched to a gene: 16. CDR3 length: 17 residues. CDR3 residues: CASAYEGLSRFTDTQYF. As DNA, the CDR3 is TGCGCCAGCGCCTATGAGGGACTATCGAGGTTCACAGATACGCAGTATTTT. Using reference TRBV5-1 and TRBJ2-3 for the parts outside the CDR3, the full variable domain is KAGVTQTPRYLIKTRGQQVTLSCSPISGHRSVSWYQQTPGQGLQFLFEYFSETQRNKGNFPGRFSGRQFSNSRSEMNVSTLELGDSALYLCASAYEGLSRFTDTQYFGPGTRLTVL.

This sequence joins TRBV5-1 and TRBJ1-4; perhaps TRBD1 as D (5 bases). The germline CDR1 and CDR2 sequences are SGHRS and YFSETQ. The CDR3 contains 15 residues. Trimming cost V 0 bases and J 5 bases, with 11 bases left between them. For the CDR3, the DNA is TGCGCCAGCAGCTTGGTGACGGGGGGAAATGAAAAACTGTTTTTT. Residues: CASSLVTGGNEKLFF.

This rearrangement joins TRBV5-4 to TRBJ2-1; 11 nucleotides line up with TRBD2. With V trimmed by 3 bases and J by 6 bases, 8 bases remained unmatched. The V gene's germline CDR1 is SGHNT and CDR2 YYREEE (reference sequence). There are 16 residues in the CDR3. The CDR3 loop reads CASSSLAGGVRNEQFF. In DNA form, the CDR3 reads TGTGCCAGCAGCTCTTTAGCGGGAGGGGTACGCAATGAGCAGTTCTTC.

This rearrangement joins TRBV21-1 to TRBJ1-2; the tabulated D call, TRBD1, remains unverified against the DNA. TRBV21-1 is shown as a pseudogene. The CDR3 runs 18 residues. The CDR3 sequence is CASSNLSLPDRPNYGYTF. The CDR3 DNA sequence: TGTGCCAGCAGCAACTTGTCTTTGCCGGACAGACCGAACTATGGCTACACCTTC.

This rearrangement joins TRBV6-1 to TRBJ1-2; D might be TRBD1 (6 bases). The CDR3 has 12 amino acids. Trimming removed 2 bases from V and 11 bases from J, with 12 bases in between. The germline gives CDR1 MNHNS, CDR2 SASEGT. CDR3: CASSEFDRSYTF. The CDR3 nucleotides read TGTGCCAGCAGTGAATTTGACAGGTCATACACCTTC.

V and J are TRBV7-3 and TRBJ2-1; 14 bases align to TRBD2. Trimming removed 5 bases from V and 9 bases from J; junction bases left unmatched: 9. CDR1 and CDR2 from the germline V gene are SGHTA and FQGTGA. The CDR3 length is 16 residues. The CDR3 spells CASSPGLAGGNSEQFF. DNA of the CDR3: TGTGCCAGCAGCCCCGGACTAGCGGGAGGTAACAGTGAGCAGTTCTTC.

This sequence joins TRBV7-9 and TRBJ2-5, with a weak D call TRBD1 (5 bases). With 1 base removed from V and 5 bases from J, the gap between germline ends came to 14 bases. The CDR3 runs to 15 residues. The germline V gene has CDR1 SEHNR and CDR2 FQNEAQ (reference sequence). The CDR3 here is CASSLVRREGETQYF. CDR3 coding DNA: TGTGCCAGCAGCTTAGTGCGCAGGGAAGGTGAGACCCAGTACTTC.

This chain connects TRBV30 to TRBJ2-7; D gene ambiguous. From germline, CDR1 is GTSNPN and CDR2 SVGIG (reference sequence). This CDR3 has 12 residues. The V gene lost 2 bases and the J gene lost 3 bases, with 8 bases spanning the gap. The CDR3 is CAWSPHSYEQYF. Written as DNA, the CDR3 is TGTGCCTGGAGTCCTCACAGCTACGAGCAGTACTTC.

This clone was detected once. The rearrangement joins TRBV11-3 to TRBJ2-1; possible D gene TRBD1, 8 bases. V lost 4 bases and J lost 4, with 17 bases in between. This CDR3 is 16 amino acids long. Germline V gives CDR1 SGHNT, CDR2 YENEEA. The CDR3 spells CASSSTTGEGYNEQFF. CDR3 sequence (DNA): TGTGCCAGCAGCTCGACGACAGGGGAGGGGTACAATGAGCAGTTCTTC. The full variable domain, with the rest looked up from reference TRBV11-3 and TRBJ2-1, is EAGVVQSPRYKIIEKKQPVAFWCNPISGHNTLYWYLQNLGQGPELLIRYENEEAVDDSQLPKDRFSAERLKGVDSTLKIQPAELGDSAVYLCASSSTTGEGYNEQFFGPGTRLTVL.

The rearrangement uses TRBV11-3 and TRBJ2-1; perhaps TRBD1 as D (5 bases). The germline V and J ends were trimmed by 5 bases and 5 bases, with 13 bases remaining between them. CDR3 length: 14 residues. Germline-derived CDR1 and CDR2 are SGHNT and YENEEA. The CDR3 region is CASSADMYNNEQFF. The CDR3 nucleotides are TGTGCCAGCAGCGCGGACATGTATAACAATGAGCAGTTCTTC.

The V gene is TRBV18, the J gene TRBJ2-3; 12 nucleotides agree with TRBD2. There are 18 residues in the CDR3. Germline CDR1 is KGHSH and CDR2 is LQKENI. V dropped 5 bases and J dropped 1; count of bases not matched to a gene: 10. In DNA, the CDR3 is TGTGCCAGCTCAATCGCTAGCGGGGGGGACCATCGCACAGATACGCAGTATTTT. Protein sequence: CASSIASGGDHRTDTQYF.